The T cell receptor beta chain described here comes from a study of T cell responses to AZD1222 COVID-19 vaccine. As concerns this clone: Its specificity is not known.

Notes on the study in general: Baseline antibody screening turned up just six or seven seropositive AZD1222 recipients. It should be noted that donors were predominantly white British and more often female, and clonal diversity was possibly underestimated.

Measured with immunoSEQ multiplex PCR; TCRdb has only the in-frame clones, and not every one. The sample contains 15,000 to 20,000 clones, 75% to 85% of which appear only once. CDR3 length: 16 amino acids. Per the germline V gene, CDR1 is SGHRS and CDR2 is YFSETQ. The V end was cut by 4 bases, the J end by 0 bases, with 13 bases between. Combined were second doses at about 4 or about 12 weeks. This sequence originates from an adult who received the AZD1222 COVID-19 vaccine. V gene TRBV5-1 combines with J gene TRBJ2-2, with D perhaps given as TRBD1 or TRBD2 (5 bases each). Sequenced material: peripheral blood, taken 28 days after the second AZD1222 dose. For the CDR3, the DNA is TGCGCCAGCAGCCCGATGGGGGTATCGAACACCGGGGAGCTGTTTTTT. It translates to CASSPMGVSNTGELFF.